This T cell receptor (beta chain) was retrieved from a study of blood T cell repertoires in COVID-19. V shed 1 base and J shed 5 bases, with 8 bases lying between them. The CDR3 totals 13 residues. Germline-derived CDR1 and CDR2 are LGHDT and YNNKEL (reference sequence). Repertoires were generated with immunoSEQ multiplex PCR, while TCRdb's copy carries only in-frame clones and drops some. The sample yields about 400,000 clones, approximately 91% seen once. The sequencing sample was made of PBMCs or T cells enriched from blood (not recorded which). The chain links TRBV3-1 (or the pseudogene TRBV3-2) to TRBJ1-2, with no clear D. This TCR was sampled from a woman aged 40 to 50 with acute COVID-19. CDR3 residues: CASSQGPGYGYTF. CDR3 nucleotides: TGTGCCAGCAGCCAAGGACCCGGGTATGGCTACACCTTC.